This TCR beta chain appears in the sequencing data of a study of T cells in tuberculosis. Data came from immunoSEQ multiplex PCR; TCRdb stores just in-frame clones and leaves some out. The profile covers roughly 35,000 clones, with over 85% appearing a single time and roughly 6.4% taken by the ten largest. From germline, CDR1 is SGHTA and CDR2 FQGTGA. This CDR3 has 13 residues. Trimming left V 5 bases short and J 2 bases short, with 10 bases between. This clone is a singleton in its sample. This receptor was taken from a donor aged 10-29 years with latent tuberculosis or without tuberculosis infection. The chain recombines TRBV7-3 with TRBJ2-7, with D possibly TRBD2 on 5 matching bases. Material for sequencing was PBMCs. CDR3 DNA: TGTGCCAGCAGCCCATCGGGGACCTACGAGCAGTACTTC. It is translated as CASSPSGTYEQYF.